The clone carrying this TCR beta chain showed up just a few times. What it binds is unknown. This sample is drawn from a study of T-cell memory formation after mild COVID-19. On the study more broadly: Clustering of TCRs was largely donor specific.

CDR3 length equals 15 residues. Germline CDR1 is SGHAT and CDR2 is FQNNGV. With 7 bases removed from V and 5 bases from J, the gap between germline ends came to 20 bases. The study, taken as a whole, reports: Clones contracting across day 15 to 85 had a balanced CD4/CD8 profile; later expanding clones leaned CD4+. For contracting clones, CD4+ ones sat mainly in CM and EM, CD8+ in EMRA. Within pre-infection memory, some responding clones were found, suggesting cross-reactive memory joined.

A single record per CDR3 protein comes from TCRdb applying MiXCR to the 5' RACE reads. The sample records roughly 250,000 distinct CDR3 sequences, about 17% being singletons. J is TRBJ1-1 and V is TRBV11-2, with D possibly matching TRBD1 (5 bases). This receptor was taken from a man younger than 35 who had mild COVID-19 (a few samples of this study predate the infection). Cell type and time point are not known. What was sequenced was PBMCs or a T cell subset sorted from them (not recorded which). As DNA, the CDR3 is TGTGCCAGCACCCTTAGTGGGGCCCTGGGGACTGAAGCTTTCTTT. It codes for CASTLSGALGTEAFF. The whole variable domain, remainder taken from reference TRBV11-2 and TRBJ1-1, is EAGVAQSPRYKIIEKRQSVAFWCNPISGHATLYWYQQILGQGPKLLIQFQNNGVVDDSQLPKDRFSAERLKGVDSTLKIQPAKLEDSAVYLCASTLSGALGTEAFFGQGTRLTVV.